The 18 T cell receptor beta chains below all came from one sample that was sequenced in a study of blood T cell repertoires in COVID-19. Repertoires were generated with immunoSEQ multiplex PCR, while TCRdb's copy carries only in-frame clones and drops some. The sample records roughly 250,000 clones, around 81% being singletons. Sequencing was carried out using peripheral blood. These receptor sequences come from a man aged 45-60 years with active or convalescent COVID-19.

This chain uses TRBV2 with TRBJ1-4; D is ambiguous. V shed 3 bases and J shed 7 bases, with 12 bases lying between them. This CDR3 is built from 14 residues. Germline V gene sequence: CDR1 SNHLY, CDR2 FYNNEI. The CDR3 here is CASSEVPRGEKLFF. DNA for the CDR3: TGTGCCAGCAGTGAGGTCCCAAGAGGTGAAAAACTGTTTTTT.

Remarks on this clone: Other DNA sequences from this sample encode an identical CDR3 as well. The V gene is TRBV12-3 or TRBV12-4, the J gene TRBJ1-3, with D hard to call. With 2 bases removed from V and 4 bases from J, the gap between germline ends came to 6 bases. The CDR3 contains 13 residues. The CDR3 sequence is CASSLNRGNTIYF. The CDR3, as DNA: TGTGCCAGCAGTTTAAACAGAGGAAACACCATATATTTT.

This chain joins TRBV7-2 and TRBJ1-2, with TRBD1 matching 7 bases. The CDR3 is 15 residues long. CDR1 and CDR2 (germline): SGHTA, FQGNSA. The J segment lost 4 bases and the V segment lost 2 bases, leaving 7 bases of the junction unmatched. In DNA form, the CDR3 reads TGTGCCAGCAGCTTACGGACAGGACCCTCCTATGGCTACACCTTC. It encodes CASSLRTGPSYGYTF.

V gene TRBV7-9 combines with J gene TRBJ2-1; 7 bases align to TRBD1. This CDR3 has 14 amino acids. V dropped 5 bases and J dropped 13; count of bases not matched to a gene: 14. The germline V gene has CDR1 SEHNR and CDR2 FQNEAQ (reference sequence). CDR3 residues: CASSRNRDSEQQFF. Here the CDR3 DNA reads TGTGCCAGCAGCCGTAACCGGGACAGCGAGCAACAGTTCTTC.

Comment on this clone: Other nucleotide sequences in the sample specify the same CDR3. V gene TRBV7-2 combines with J gene TRBJ1-2; 8 bases fit TRBD1. CDR1 SGHTA and CDR2 FQGNSA come from the germline V gene. The CDR3 is made up of 12 amino acids. The V segment lost 4 bases and the J segment 8 bases; nucleotides outside the gene matches: 3. The CDR3 reads CASSSDRVGYTF. In DNA form, the CDR3 reads TGTGCCAGCAGCTCGGACAGGGTAGGCTACACCTTC.

The rearrangement joins TRBV19 to TRBJ2-4, with 9 bases matching TRBD1. Germline CDR1 is LNHDA and CDR2 is SQIVND (reference sequence). The V segment lost 7 bases and the J segment 8 bases; nucleotides outside the gene matches: 6. This CDR3 region has 13 residues. CDR3 bases: TGTGCCAGTAACAGGGGGCCCAGAGACATTCAGTACTTC. Translated: CASNRGPRDIQYF. The variable domain in full, with the rest retrieved from reference TRBV19 and TRBJ2-4, is DGGITQSPKYLFRKEGQNVTLSCEQNLNHDAMYWYRQDPGQGLRLIYYSQIVNDFQKGDIAEGYSVSREKKESFPLTVTSAQKNPTAFYLCASNRGPRDIQYFGAGTRLSVL.

The V call is TRBV30, the J call TRBJ1-2, with 8 bases matching TRBD1. Germline assignment: CDR1 GTSNPN and CDR2 SVGIG (reference sequence). The CDR3 spans 13 residues. V gave up 2 bases and J gave up 7 bases; unmatched junction bases: 6. CDR3 DNA sequence: TGTGCCTGGAGTCGCCAGGGGGCGGGTGGCTACACCTTC. The encoded protein is CAWSRQGAGGYTF.

The chain has TRBV29-1 and TRBJ1-1, with TRBD1 identical over 9 bases. There are 13 residues in the CDR3. V lost 7 bases and J lost 2; bases outside the gene matches: 5. Germline loops: CDR1 SQVTM, CDR2 ANQGSEA. The CDR3 DNA reads TGCAGCGCCGGACAGGGGTTAAACACTGAAGCTTTCTTT. Its protein is CSAGQGLNTEAFF.

The chain links TRBV7-9 to TRBJ2-7, with D tentatively TRBD1 (6 bases). Per germline, CDR1 SEHNR and CDR2 FQNEAQ (reference sequence). V was clipped by 3 bases and J by 6 bases, with 6 bases between them. This CDR3 spans 11 amino acids. The CDR3 is CASSLTGEQYF. DNA of the CDR3: TGTGCCAGCAGCTTGACAGGCGAGCAGTACTTC.

J is TRBJ1-2 and V is TRBV2; D gene uncertain. The CDR3 extends over 13 amino acids. Per germline, CDR1 SNHLY and CDR2 FYNNEI. Trimming cost V 4 bases and J 4 bases, with 10 bases left between them. The CDR3 sequence: CASSGGRVYGYTF. As DNA, the CDR3 is TGTGCCAGCAGTGGTGGGCGCGTCTATGGCTACACCTTC.

The J gene is TRBJ2-7, the V gene TRBV3-1 (or the pseudogene TRBV3-2); the D gene is possibly TRBD2 (7 bases). CDR1 is LGHDT, CDR2 YNNKEL, per germline (reference sequence). There are 17 residues in the CDR3. V was shortened by 0 bases and J by 3 bases, with 18 bases between the two germline ends. The CDR3 DNA sequence: TGTGCCAGCAGCCAAGACCCCTTCACAGGGAGGGTCTACGAGCAGTACTTC. Translating it yields CASSQDPFTGRVYEQYF.

The chain couples TRBV5-1 to TRBJ2-3; the match to TRBD1 covers 10 bases. The ends lost 4 bases at V and 1 base at J; junction bases unmatched: 6. The CDR3 is 16 amino acids. Germline CDR1 SGHRS, CDR2 YFSETQ. CDR3 sequence reads: CASSKDRGGRTDTQYF. The CDR3 bases are TGCGCCAGCAGCAAGGACAGGGGGGGACGCACAGATACGCAGTATTTT.

This clone has just a few counts. The chain couples TRBV29-1 to TRBJ1-1; no clear D. The CDR3 is made up of 15 amino acids. Trimming took 7 bases from V and 1 from J, leaving 19 bases between them. The germline CDR1 and CDR2 sequences are SQVTM and ANQGSEA. The DNA for the CDR3 is TGCAGCGCCCTTGATCGGGTTCCCGCGAACACTGAAGCTTTCTTT. This codes for CSALDRVPANTEAFF.

The chain uses TRBV19 and TRBJ2-5; 10 bases are a match to TRBD1. The CDR3 consists of 15 residues. V lost 4 bases and J lost 4; bases outside the gene matches: 6. Germline V lookup: CDR1 LNHDA, CDR2 SQIVND (reference sequence). The CDR3 here is CASSNPGQGSETQYF. In DNA form, the CDR3 reads TGTGCCAGTAGTAACCCGGGACAGGGGTCAGAGACCCAGTACTTC.

The chain carries TRBV7-3 and TRBJ1-1; maybe TRBD1 (6 bases). The V end was cut by 5 bases, the J end by 0 bases, with 16 bases between. The germline CDR1 and CDR2 sequences are SGHTA and FQGTGA. The CDR3 contains 16 residues. In nucleotides, the CDR3 is TGTGCCAGCAGCCCCCACGGGGGGGGCATGAACACTGAAGCTTTCTTT. Its translation: CASSPHGGGMNTEAFF. Variable domain in full (rest from reference TRBV7-3 and TRBJ1-1): GAGVSQTPSNKVTEKGKYVELRCDPISGHTALYWYRQSLGQGPEFLIYFQGTGAADDSGLPNDRFFAVRPEGSVSTLKIQRTERGDSAVYLCASSPHGGGMNTEAFFGQGTRLTVV.

V and J are TRBV4-1 and TRBJ2-7; TRBD1 is a possible D gene (6 bases). Trimming took 6 bases from V and 1 from J, leaving 16 bases between them. CDR1 and CDR2 (germline): MGHRA, YSYEKL. The CDR3 has 15 amino acids. Here the CDR3 DNA reads TGCGCCAGCAGTCTCCAGACAGGACCGTCCTACGAGCAGTACTTC. Translation: CASSLQTGPSYEQYF.

The gene calls are TRBV19 and TRBJ2-3; 8 bases line up with TRBD2. The CDR3 is 15 amino acids. The V and J ends lost 7 bases and 4 bases, in that order; junction bases with no gene match: 10. From germline, CDR1 is LNHDA and CDR2 SQIVND (reference sequence). The CDR3 protein is CASINPRGGADTQYF. CDR3 sequence (DNA): TGTGCCAGTATCAATCCACGGGGGGGAGCAGATACGCAGTATTTT.

The chain uses TRBV7-2 and TRBJ2-7, with D maybe TRBD1 (5 bases). This CDR3 is built from 12 residues. Germline lookup yields CDR1 SGHTA and CDR2 FQGNSA. The germline V and J ends were trimmed by 5 bases and 6 bases, with 11 bases remaining between them. CDR3 amino acids: CASSRTLGEQYF. The DNA for the CDR3 is TGTGCCAGCAGCCGGACATTGGGCGAGCAGTACTTC.